The rows below give T cell receptor beta chains drawn from one sample of a study of blood T cells in healthy people across ages. One entry per CDR3 protein results from TCRdb running MiXCR on the 5' RACE reads. The data show approximately 2,000,000 distinct CDR3 sequences, roughly two fifths seen once. The sample consisted of blood. Every receptor here comes from a human donor in good health. Each CDR3 is given with its conserved first and last residue. The D gene is left open where the match is weak. Some rows mark clone size as missing; the rest say once, few, many or name a class of expanded clone.

. | . | TRBJ2-1 | TRBV20-1 | TGCAGTGCGTCTCCCCCAAATGAGCAGTTCTTC | CSASPPNEQFF
many | TRBD1 | TRBJ2-7 | TRBV4-2 | TGTGCCAGCAGTCAGGACAGGGACTCCTACGAGCAGTACTTC | CASSQDRDSYEQYF
many | TRBD1 | TRBJ2-7 | TRBV4-3 | TGCGCCAGCAGCCAACAAAGGGACAGCTACGAGCAGTACTTC | CASSQQRDSYEQYF
few | . | TRBJ2-4 | TRBV5-1 | TGCGCCAGCAGCGGGGGGTCGGATGAGCAGTACTTC | CASSGGSDEQYF
. | TRBD1 | TRBJ1-3 | TRBV6-6 | TGTGCCAGCAGTTACTCGACAGGGGGGGGAAACACCATATATTTT | CASSYSTGGGNTIYF
many | . | TRBJ2-7 | TRBV5-1 | TGTGCCAGCAGCCTACCTGGGGCCTACGAGCAGTACTTC | CASSLPGAYEQYF
. | TRBD2 | TRBJ2-1 | TRBV7-2 | TGTGCCAGCAGCTGGGGGGGGGGCTACAATGAGCAGTTCTTC | CASSWGGGYNEQFF
few | . | TRBJ1-5 | TRBV7-8 | TGTGCCAGCAGCTTAGGGACAGTCTGGAACCAGCCCCAGCATTTT | CASSLGTVWNQPQHF
. | . | TRBJ1-2 | TRBV4-2 | TGTGCCAGCAGCCAGGCGAACAGGGTAGCGGGCGGCTACACCTTC | CASSQANRVAGGYTF
. | . | TRBJ2-1 | TRBV4-3 | TGCGCCAGCAGCCTGGACCGGGTCAGTTGCAATGAGCAGTTCTTC | CASSLDRVSCNEQFF
. | . | TRBJ2-7 | TRBV6-5 | TGTGCCGGCAGTCCCAGGGATTGGAAGGGCTCCTACGAGCAGTACTTC | CAGSPRDWKGSYEQYF
. | . | TRBJ2-7 | TRBV5-1 | TGCGCCAGCAGCTTAAGGGGGGCTCTTGACTACGAGCAGTACTTC | CASSLRGALDYEQYF
few | TRBD2 | TRBJ2-7 | TRBV29-1 | TGCAGCGTTCGGGGAGGGCTCACCTACGAGCAGTACTTC | CSVRGGLTYEQYF
. | TRBD1 | TRBJ1-2 | TRBV18 | TGTGCCAGCTCCCGGGAAGGGGGCGACTATGGCTGCACCTTC | CASSREGGDYGCTF
once | TRBD1 | TRBJ1-6 | TRBV5-1 | TGCGCCAGCAGCTTGACAGGGGACAGGGATTATTCACCCCTCCACTTT | CASSLTGDRDYSPLHF
. | . | TRBJ1-4 | TRBV7-9 | TGTGCCAGCAGCTGGTACAGCGAAAAACTGTTTTTT | CASSWYSEKLFF
few | TRBD2 | TRBJ2-7 | TRBV7-2 | TGTGCCAGCAGCTTGAGGTCTAGCGGGGGGGCCGTTGAGCAGTACTTC | CASSLRSSGGAVEQYF
few | . | TRBJ2-7 | TRBV6-2/TRBV6-3 | TGTGCCAGCAGTTGGGCTAGCAGTACCTACGAGCAGTACTTC | CASSWASSTYEQYF
. | . | TRBJ2-5 | TRBV11-3 | TGTGCCAGCAGCCCGGGCGGGACATATGAGGAGACCCAGTACTTC | CASSPGGTYEETQYF
. | . | TRBJ2-3 | TRBV20-1 | TGCAGTGCTCATTCCAGGGGCCAAACCACAGATACGCAGTATTTT | CSAHSRGQTTDTQYF